This T cell receptor beta chain is drawn from a study of human T cells and chemical hapten exposure. Looking at the study overall: Donors were sensitized with 2% DPC on the upper inner arm. Alopecia areata, totalis or universalis affected patients, mainly female.

Time point: patch test 2, 6 weeks after DPC sensitization. Regarding treatment: therapeutic diphenylcyclopropenone sensitization with weekly scalp DPC. Each patch-test visit's blood sample preceded patch application. TCRdb passed the RACE reads through MiXCR, listing each CDR3 protein once. Among some 96,000 distinct CDR3 sequences, about 9.6% were seen once, and the ten largest hold 2% to 2.5%. V dropped 0 bases and J dropped 6 bases, with 11 bases sitting between them. Germline CDR1 and CDR2: SGHRS and YFSETQ. The CDR3 sequence is 14 residues long. This chain connects TRBV5-1 to TRBJ2-3, with a weak D call TRBD2 (5 bases). This sequence originates from a woman aged 40 to 50 with alopecia areata. Some clones in this sample may be carry-over from other donors' samples. Source: whole blood, taken in connection with sensitization to the hapten diphenylcyclopropenone (DPC). The CDR3: CASSLEHRGDTQYF. The CDR3 nucleotides read TGCGCCAGCAGCTTGGAGCATAGAGGGGATACGCAGTATTTT.